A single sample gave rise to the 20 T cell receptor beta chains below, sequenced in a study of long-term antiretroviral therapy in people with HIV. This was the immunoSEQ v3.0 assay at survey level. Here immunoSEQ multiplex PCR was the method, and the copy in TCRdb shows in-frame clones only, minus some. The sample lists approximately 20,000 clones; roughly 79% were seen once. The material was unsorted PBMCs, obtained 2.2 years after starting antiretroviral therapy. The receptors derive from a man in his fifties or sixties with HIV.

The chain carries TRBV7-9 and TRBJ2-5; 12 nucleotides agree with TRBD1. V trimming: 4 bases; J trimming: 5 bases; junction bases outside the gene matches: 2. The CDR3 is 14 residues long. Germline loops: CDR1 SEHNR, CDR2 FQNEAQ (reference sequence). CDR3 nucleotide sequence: TGTGCCAGCAGCTGGGACAGGGGGCTTGAGACCCAGTACTTC. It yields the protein CASSWDRGLETQYF.

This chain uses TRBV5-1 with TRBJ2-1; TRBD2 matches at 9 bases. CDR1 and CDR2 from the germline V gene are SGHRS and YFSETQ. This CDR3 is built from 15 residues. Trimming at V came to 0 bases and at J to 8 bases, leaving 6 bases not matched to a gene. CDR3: CASSLGLTSGHEQFF. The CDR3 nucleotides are TGCGCCAGCAGCTTGGGGTTAACTAGCGGGCATGAGCAGTTCTTC.

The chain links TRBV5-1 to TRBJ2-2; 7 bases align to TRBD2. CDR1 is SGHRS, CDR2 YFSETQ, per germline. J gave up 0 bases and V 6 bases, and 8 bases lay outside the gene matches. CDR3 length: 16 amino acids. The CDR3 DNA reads TGCGCCAGCAAATTGCGGGAGTTCGCGAACACCGGGGAGCTGTTTTTT. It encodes CASKLREFANTGELFF.

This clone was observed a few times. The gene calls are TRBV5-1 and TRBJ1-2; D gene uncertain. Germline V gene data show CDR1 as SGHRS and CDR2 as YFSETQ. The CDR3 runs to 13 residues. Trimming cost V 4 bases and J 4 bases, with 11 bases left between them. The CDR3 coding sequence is TGCGCCAGCAGCCGGACGGGAGCCTATGGCTACACCTTC. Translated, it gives CASSRTGAYGYTF.

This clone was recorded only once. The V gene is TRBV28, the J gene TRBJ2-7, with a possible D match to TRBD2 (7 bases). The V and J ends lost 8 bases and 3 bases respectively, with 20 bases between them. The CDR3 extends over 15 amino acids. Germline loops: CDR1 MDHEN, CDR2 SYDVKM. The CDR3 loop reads CASLDGGGGRYEQYF. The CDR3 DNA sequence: TGTGCCAGCCTGGACGGGGGAGGGGGGCGCTACGAGCAGTACTTC. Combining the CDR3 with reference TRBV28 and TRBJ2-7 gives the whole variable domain DVKVTQSSRYLVKRTGEKVFLECVQDMDHENMFWYRQDPGLGLRLIYFSYDVKMKEKGDIPEGYSVSREKKERFSLILESASTNQTSMYLCASLDGGGGRYEQYFGPGTRLTVT.

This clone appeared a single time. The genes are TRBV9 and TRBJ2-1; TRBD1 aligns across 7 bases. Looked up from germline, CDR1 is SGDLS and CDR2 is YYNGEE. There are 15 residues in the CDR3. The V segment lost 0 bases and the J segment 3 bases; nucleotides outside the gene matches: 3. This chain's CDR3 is CASSVGQGYYNEQFF. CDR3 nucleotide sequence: TGTGCCAGCAGCGTAGGACAGGGCTACTACAATGAGCAGTTCTTC.

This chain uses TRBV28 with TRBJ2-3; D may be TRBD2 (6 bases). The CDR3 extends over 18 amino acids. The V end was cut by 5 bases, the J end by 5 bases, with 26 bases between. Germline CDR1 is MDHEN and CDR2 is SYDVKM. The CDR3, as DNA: TGTGCCAGCAGTCTCCCCGGGGTAGCGGTTCTCCCGGGAGATACGCAGTATTTT. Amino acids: CASSLPGVAVLPGDTQYF.

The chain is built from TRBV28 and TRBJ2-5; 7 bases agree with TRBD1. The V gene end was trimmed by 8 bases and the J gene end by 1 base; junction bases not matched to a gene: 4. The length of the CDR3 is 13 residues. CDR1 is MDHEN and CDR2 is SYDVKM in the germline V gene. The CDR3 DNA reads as TGTGCCAGCGTTCGACAGGGCCAAGAGACCCAGTACTTC. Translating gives CASVRQGQETQYF.

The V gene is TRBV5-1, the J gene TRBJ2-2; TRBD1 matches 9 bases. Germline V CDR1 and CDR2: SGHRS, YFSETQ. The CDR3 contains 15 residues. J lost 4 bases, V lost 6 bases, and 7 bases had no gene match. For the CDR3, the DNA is TGCGCCAGCACCCCGGACAGGGGAGGCACCGGGGAGCTGTTTTTT. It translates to CASTPDRGGTGELFF.

CDR3 sequence: CASSYSAGRTEAFF. In DNA form, the CDR3 reads TGTGCCAGCAGTTACTCGGCGGGGAGGACTGAAGCTTTCTTT. V and J are TRBV6-5 and TRBJ1-1, with D unresolved. The CDR3 has 14 amino acids. The V gene lost 0 bases and the J gene lost 5 bases, with 10 bases spanning the gap. From germline, CDR1 is MNHEY and CDR2 SVGAGI.

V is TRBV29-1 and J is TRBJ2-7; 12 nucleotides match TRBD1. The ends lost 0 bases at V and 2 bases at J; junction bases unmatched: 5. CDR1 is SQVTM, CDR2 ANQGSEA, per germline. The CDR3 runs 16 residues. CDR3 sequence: CSVEDPGQGAAYEQYF. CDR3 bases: TGCAGCGTTGAAGATCCGGGACAGGGGGCCGCCTACGAGCAGTACTTC.

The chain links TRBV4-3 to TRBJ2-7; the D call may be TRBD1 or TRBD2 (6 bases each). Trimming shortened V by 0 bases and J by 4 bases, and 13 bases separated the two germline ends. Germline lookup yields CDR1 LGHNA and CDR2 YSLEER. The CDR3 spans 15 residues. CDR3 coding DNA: TGCGCCAGCAGCCAAGATATTATAGGGGGGTACGAGCAGTACTTC. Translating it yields CASSQDIIGGYEQYF.

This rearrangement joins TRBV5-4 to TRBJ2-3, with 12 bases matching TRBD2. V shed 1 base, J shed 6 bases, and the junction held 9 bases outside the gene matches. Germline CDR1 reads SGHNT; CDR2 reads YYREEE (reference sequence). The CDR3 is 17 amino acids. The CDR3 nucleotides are TGTGCCAGCAGCTTGTTCCCTAGCGGGGGGGCCGGGGATACGCAGTATTTT. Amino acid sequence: CASSLFPSGGAGDTQYF. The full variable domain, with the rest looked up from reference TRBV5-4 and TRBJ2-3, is ETGVTQSPTHLIKTRGQQVTLRCSSQSGHNTVSWYQQALGQGPQFIFQYYREEENGRGNFPPRFSGLQFPNYSSELNVNALELDDSALYLCASSLFPSGGAGDTQYFGPGTRLTVL.

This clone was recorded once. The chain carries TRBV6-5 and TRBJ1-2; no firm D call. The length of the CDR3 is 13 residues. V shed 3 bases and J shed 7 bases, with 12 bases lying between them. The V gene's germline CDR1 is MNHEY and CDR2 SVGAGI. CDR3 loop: CASSYQLASGYTF. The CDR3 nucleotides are TGTGCCAGCAGTTATCAACTTGCCTCTGGCTACACCTTC.

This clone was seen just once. In nucleotides, the CDR3 is TGCGCCAGCAGCCAAGACGAGGGACAGAGCTCGATTGAGCAGTTCTTC. Amino acid sequence: CASSQDEGQSSIEQFF. The chain is built from TRBV4-1 and TRBJ2-1, with 7 positions matching TRBD1. This CDR3 spans 16 amino acids. V shed 0 bases and J 9 bases; nucleotides not matched to a gene: 11. Germline V gives CDR1 MGHRA, CDR2 YSYEKL.

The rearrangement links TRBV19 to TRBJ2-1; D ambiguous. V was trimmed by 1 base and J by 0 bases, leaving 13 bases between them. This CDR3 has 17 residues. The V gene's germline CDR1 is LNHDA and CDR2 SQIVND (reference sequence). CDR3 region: CASSIGGVASSYNEQFF. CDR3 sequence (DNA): TGTGCCAGTAGTATAGGAGGAGTGGCAAGCTCCTACAATGAGCAGTTCTTC.

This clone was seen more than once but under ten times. This CDR3 is CASSYSKGYGYTF. CDR3 coding DNA: TGTGCCAGCAGTTACTCGAAGGGCTATGGCTACACCTTC. The chain couples TRBV6-5 to TRBJ1-2; D is unclear. From germline, CDR1 is MNHEY and CDR2 SVGAGI. The CDR3 covers 13 residues. The V and J ends lost 0 bases and 4 bases respectively, with 6 bases between them.

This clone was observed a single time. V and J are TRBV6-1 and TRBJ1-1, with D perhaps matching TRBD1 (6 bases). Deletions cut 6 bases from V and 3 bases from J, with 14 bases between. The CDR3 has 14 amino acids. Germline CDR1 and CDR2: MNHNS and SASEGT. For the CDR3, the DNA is TGTGCCAGCAGCCAGACAGGTTTCGACACTGAAGCTTTCTTT. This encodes CASSQTGFDTEAFF.

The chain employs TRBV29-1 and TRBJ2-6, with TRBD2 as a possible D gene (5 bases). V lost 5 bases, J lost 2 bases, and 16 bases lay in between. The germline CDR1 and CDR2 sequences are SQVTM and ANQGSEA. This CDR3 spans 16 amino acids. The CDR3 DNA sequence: TGCAGCGTTAAGCCGGGGTCTCGTACTGGGGCCAACGTCCTGACTTTC. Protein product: CSVKPGSRTGANVLTF. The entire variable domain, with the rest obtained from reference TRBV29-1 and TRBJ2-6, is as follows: SAVISQKPSRDICQRGTSLTIQCQVDSQVTMMFWYRQQPGQSLTLIATANQGSEATYESGFVIDKFPISRPNLTFSTLTVSNMSPEDSSIYLCSVKPGSRTGANVLTFGAGSRLTVL.

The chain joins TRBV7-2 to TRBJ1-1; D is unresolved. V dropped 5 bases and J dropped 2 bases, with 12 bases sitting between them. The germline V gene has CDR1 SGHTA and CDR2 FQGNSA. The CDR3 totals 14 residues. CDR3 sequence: CASSPRWSNTEAFF. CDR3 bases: TGTGCCAGCAGCCCTAGGTGGTCAAACACTGAAGCTTTCTTT.